These 11 T cell receptor beta chains originate from one sample sequenced in a study of T cells in tuberculosis. The table came from immunoSEQ multiplex PCR; TCRdb's copy has only in-frame clones and leaves some out. This sample has tens of thousands of clones; more than 85% occur once, and the top ten carry about 7.5%. Sequenced material: PBMCs. The receptors stem from a donor between 10 and 29 years old with latent tuberculosis or without tuberculosis infection.

J is TRBJ1-4 and V is TRBV5-1, with 8 bases that match TRBD1. The CDR3 extends over 14 amino acids. The V segment lost 2 bases and the J segment 7 bases; nucleotides outside the gene matches: 4. The germline V gene encodes CDR1 SGHRS and CDR2 YFSETQ. Written as DNA, the CDR3 is TGCGCCAGCAGCTTAGCACAGGGGGGTGAAAAACTGTTTTTT. It encodes CASSLAQGGEKLFF.

This chain joins TRBV7-2 and TRBJ2-2; TRBD2 might be the D (6 bases). Germline V CDR1 and CDR2: SGHTA, FQGNSA. The CDR3 has 15 amino acids. V was shortened by 5 bases and J by 6 bases, with 16 bases between the two germline ends. As DNA, the CDR3 is TGTGCCAGCAGCAACCATCTAGCGCATCCCGGGGAGCTGTTTTTT. This translates into CASSNHLAHPGELFF. The complete variable domain, with remaining parts taken from reference TRBV7-2 and TRBJ2-2, reads GAGVSQSPSNKVTEKGKDVELRCDPISGHTALYWYRQSLGQGLEFLIYFQGNSAPDKSGLPSDRFSAERTGGSVSTLTIQRTQQEDSAVYLCASSNHLAHPGELFFGEGSRLTVL.

Only one count was recorded for this clone. This rearrangement joins TRBV7-2 to TRBJ2-5; no reliable D call. The ends were cut back, 4 bases at V and 5 bases at J, with 8 bases in the middle. The V gene's germline CDR1 is SGHTA and CDR2 FQGNSA. The CDR3 sequence is 12 residues long. CDR3 sequence reads: CASSSRSETQYF. CDR3 nucleotide sequence: TGTGCCAGCAGCTCCAGGTCCGAGACCCAGTACTTC.

The chain joins TRBV11-2 to TRBJ2-5, with 9 bases identical to TRBD1. The CDR3 loop spans 15 amino acids. J gave up 4 bases and V 5 bases, and 8 bases lay outside the gene matches. Germline V gene data show CDR1 as SGHAT and CDR2 as FQNNGV. Here the CDR3 DNA reads TGTGCCAGCAGCGCCGGGACAGGGCATCTAGAGACCCAGTACTTC. It specifies CASSAGTGHLETQYF. Together with reference TRBV11-2 and TRBJ2-5, the CDR3 gives the full variable domain: EAGVAQSPRYKIIEKRQSVAFWCNPISGHATLYWYQQILGQGPKLLIQFQNNGVVDDSQLPKDRFSAERLKGVDSTLKIQPAKLEDSAVYLCASSAGTGHLETQYFGPGTRLLVL.

This chain links TRBV19 with TRBJ1-3; D is perhaps TRBD1 (5 bases). Germline V gene data show CDR1 as LNHDA and CDR2 as SQIVND (reference sequence). The CDR3 sequence is 12 residues long. Trimming pared 4 bases from V and 9 bases from J, leaving 10 bases between. The CDR3 is CASSTPGGTIYF. CDR3 in DNA: TGTGCCAGTAGTACCCCCGGGGGCACCATATATTTT.

The rearrangement uses TRBV7-2 and TRBJ2-1; the D is unclear. The CDR3 is 14 amino acids. V was cut by 0 bases and J by 7 bases, with 10 bases left in between. In germline, CDR1 is SGHTA, CDR2 FQGNSA. CDR3 nucleotides: TGTGCCAGCAGCTTAGCCTGGGCTGGGAATGAGCAGTTCTTC. It translates to CASSLAWAGNEQFF. Based on the CDR3 plus reference TRBV7-2 and TRBJ2-1, the full variable domain is GAGVSQSPSNKVTEKGKDVELRCDPISGHTALYWYRQSLGQGLEFLIYFQGNSAPDKSGLPSDRFSAERTGGSVSTLTIQRTQQEDSAVYLCASSLAWAGNEQFFGPGTRLTVL.

This chain uses TRBV30 with TRBJ2-1, with D unclear. V dropped 1 base and J dropped 3 bases, with 16 bases sitting between them. This CDR3 has 16 residues. From germline, CDR1 is GTSNPN and CDR2 SVGIG (reference sequence). CDR3 coding DNA: TGTGCCTGGAGTGCTCTTCAGAACCCATTCTACAATGAGCAGTTCTTC. It codes for CAWSALQNPFYNEQFF. The whole variable domain, filled in from reference TRBV30 and TRBJ2-1, reads SQTIHQWPATLVQPVGSPLSLECTVEGTSNPNLYWYRQAAGRGLQLLFYSVGIGQISSEVPQNLSASRPQDRQFILSSKKLLLSDSGFYLCAWSALQNPFYNEQFFGPGTRLTVL.

This sequence joins TRBV7-2 and TRBJ2-1; no clear D gene. The CDR3 runs to 13 residues. The germline V gene encodes CDR1 SGHTA and CDR2 FQGNSA. V shed 3 bases and J shed 0 bases, with 3 bases lying between them. The CDR3 sequence is CASSLSSYNEQFF. The CDR3 bases are TGTGCCAGCAGCTTGAGCTCCTACAATGAGCAGTTCTTC.

The chain combines TRBV5-4 with TRBJ1-1, with D hard to call. CDR1 SGHNT and CDR2 YYREEE come from the germline V gene (reference sequence). This CDR3 has 15 residues. V lost 1 base and J lost 2, with 12 bases in between. The CDR3 here is CASSLLKAVNTEAFF. CDR3 bases: TGTGCCAGCAGCTTGTTAAAAGCGGTTAACACTGAAGCTTTCTTT. Full variable domain (remainder filled in from reference TRBV5-4 and TRBJ1-1): ETGVTQSPTHLIKTRGQQVTLRCSSQSGHNTVSWYQQALGQGPQFIFQYYREEENGRGNFPPRFSGLQFPNYSSELNVNALELDDSALYLCASSLLKAVNTEAFFGQGTRLTVV.

The chain uses TRBV19 and TRBJ1-4, with D unresolved. The CDR3 spans 14 residues. Germline values: CDR1 LNHDA, CDR2 SQIVND (reference sequence). Trimming stripped 3 bases from V and 8 bases from J, with 13 bases between. DNA of the CDR3: TGTGCCAGTAGTATGCCCCAGAGGTGGGAAAAACTGTTTTTT. It encodes CASSMPQRWEKLFF.

J is TRBJ1-4 and V is TRBV30; D gene unclear. Trimming removed 4 bases from V and 6 bases from J, with 12 bases in between. The germline V gene has CDR1 GTSNPN and CDR2 SVGIG (reference sequence). This CDR3 contains 13 residues. Here the CDR3 DNA reads TGTGCCTGGACCGAAACGGGGTATGAAAAACTGTTTTTT. This sequence encodes CAWTETGYEKLFF. Full variable domain (missing parts from reference TRBV30 and TRBJ1-4): SQTIHQWPATLVQPVGSPLSLECTVEGTSNPNLYWYRQAAGRGLQLLFYSVGIGQISSEVPQNLSASRPQDRQFILSSKKLLLSDSGFYLCAWTETGYEKLFFGSGTQLSVL.